This record looks at one T cell receptor (beta chain) sequence and its context. The antigen is unknown. This record comes from a study of response to subunit inactivated influenza vaccine. The CDR3 has 13 amino acids. From germline, CDR1 is ENHRY and CDR2 SYGVKD. The V and J ends lost 7 bases and 2 bases respectively, with 11 bases between them. TCRdb reprocessed the RT-PCR reads with MiXCR, giving one entry per CDR3 protein. Here the sample spans a few hundred thousand distinct CDR3 sequences, less than 7.5% being singletons. Study-level points and caveats: Only a handful of new T cells, the authors suggested, are recruited with each seasonal influenza vaccination.

This receptor was obtained from a man aged 45 to 70 who received an inactivated influenza vaccine. This specimen consisted of PBMCs from blood, obtained around 2 years after vaccination. The chain combines TRBV10-3 with TRBJ1-1, with D uncertain. CDR3 nucleotide sequence: TGTGCCATCACTGCCACAGATAACACTGAAGCTTTCTTT. Translating it yields CAITATDNTEAFF.